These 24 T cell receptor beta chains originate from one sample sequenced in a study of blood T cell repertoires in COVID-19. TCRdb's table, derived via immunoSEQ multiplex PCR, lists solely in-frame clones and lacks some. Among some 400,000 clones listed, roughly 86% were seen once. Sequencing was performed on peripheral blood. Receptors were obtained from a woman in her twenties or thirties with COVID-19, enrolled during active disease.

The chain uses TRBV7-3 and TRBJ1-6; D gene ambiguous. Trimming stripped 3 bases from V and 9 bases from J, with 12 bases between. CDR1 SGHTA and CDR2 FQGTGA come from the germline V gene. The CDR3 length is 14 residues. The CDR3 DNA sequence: TGTGCCAGCAGCTTGACCCGCCGGGGTTCACCCCTCCACTTT. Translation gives CASSLTRRGSPLHF.

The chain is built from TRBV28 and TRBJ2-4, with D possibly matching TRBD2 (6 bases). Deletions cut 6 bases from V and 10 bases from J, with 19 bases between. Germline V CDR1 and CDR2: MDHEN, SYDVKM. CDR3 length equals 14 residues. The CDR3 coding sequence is TGTGCCAGCAGAACCCCCGGGGGAAAGGGGATTCAGTACTTC. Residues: CASRTPGGKGIQYF.

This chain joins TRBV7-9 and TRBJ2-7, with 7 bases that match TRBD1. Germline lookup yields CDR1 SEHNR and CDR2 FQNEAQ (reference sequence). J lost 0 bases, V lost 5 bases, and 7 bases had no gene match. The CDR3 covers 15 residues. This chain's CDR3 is CASSSDRESSYEQYF. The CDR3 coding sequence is TGTGCCAGCAGCAGCGACAGGGAAAGCTCCTACGAGCAGTACTTC.

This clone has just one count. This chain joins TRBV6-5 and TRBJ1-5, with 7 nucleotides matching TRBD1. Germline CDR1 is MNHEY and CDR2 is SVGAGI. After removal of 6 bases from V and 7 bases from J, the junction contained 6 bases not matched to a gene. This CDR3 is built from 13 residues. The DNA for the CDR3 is TGTGCCAGCAGAGGGACAGTTAACCAGCCCCAGCATTTT. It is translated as CASRGTVNQPQHF.

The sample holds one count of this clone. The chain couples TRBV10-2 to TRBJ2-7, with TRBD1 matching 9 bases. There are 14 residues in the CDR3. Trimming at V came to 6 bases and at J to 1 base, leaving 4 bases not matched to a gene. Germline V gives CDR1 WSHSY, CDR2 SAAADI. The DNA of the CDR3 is TGCGCCAGCAGGGCCGGGACAGGGTCCTACGAGCAGTACTTC. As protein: CASRAGTGSYEQYF.

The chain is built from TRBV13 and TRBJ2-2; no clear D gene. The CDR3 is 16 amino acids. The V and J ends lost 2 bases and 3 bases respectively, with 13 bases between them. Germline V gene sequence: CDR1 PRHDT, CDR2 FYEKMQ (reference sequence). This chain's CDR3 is CASSLSLARDTGELFF. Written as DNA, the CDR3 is TGTGCCAGCAGCTTAAGCCTGGCTCGGGACACCGGGGAGCTGTTTTTT.

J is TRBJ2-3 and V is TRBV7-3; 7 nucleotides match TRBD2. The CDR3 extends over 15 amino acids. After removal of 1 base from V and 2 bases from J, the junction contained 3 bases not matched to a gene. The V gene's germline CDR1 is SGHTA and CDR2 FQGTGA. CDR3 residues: CASSLSLADTDTQYF. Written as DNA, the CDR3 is TGTGCCAGCAGCTTAAGCCTAGCGGACACAGATACGCAGTATTTT.

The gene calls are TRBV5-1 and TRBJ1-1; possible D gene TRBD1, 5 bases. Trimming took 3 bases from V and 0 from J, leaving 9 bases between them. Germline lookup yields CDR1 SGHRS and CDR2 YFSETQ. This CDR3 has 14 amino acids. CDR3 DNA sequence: TGCGCCAGCAGCTGGACACTCATGAACACTGAAGCTTTCTTT. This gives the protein CASSWTLMNTEAFF.

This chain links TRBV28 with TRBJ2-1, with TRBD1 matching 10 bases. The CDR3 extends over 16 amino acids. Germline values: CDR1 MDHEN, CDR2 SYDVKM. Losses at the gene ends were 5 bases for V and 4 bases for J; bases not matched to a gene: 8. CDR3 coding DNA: TGTGCCAGCAGTCCCCTTGGACAGGGGGGATACAATGAGCAGTTCTTC. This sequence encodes CASSPLGQGGYNEQFF. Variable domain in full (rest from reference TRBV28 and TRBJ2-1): DVKVTQSSRYLVKRTGEKVFLECVQDMDHENMFWYRQDPGLGLRLIYFSYDVKMKEKGDIPEGYSVSREKKERFSLILESASTNQTSMYLCASSPLGQGGYNEQFFGPGTRLTVL.

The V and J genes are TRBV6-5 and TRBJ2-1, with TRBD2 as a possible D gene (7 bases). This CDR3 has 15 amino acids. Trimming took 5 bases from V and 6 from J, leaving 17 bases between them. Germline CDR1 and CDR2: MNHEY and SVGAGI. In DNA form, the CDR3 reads TGTGCCAGCAGTCCCTTGGGAGGGGGGCGCAATGAGCAGTTCTTC. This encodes CASSPLGGGRNEQFF.

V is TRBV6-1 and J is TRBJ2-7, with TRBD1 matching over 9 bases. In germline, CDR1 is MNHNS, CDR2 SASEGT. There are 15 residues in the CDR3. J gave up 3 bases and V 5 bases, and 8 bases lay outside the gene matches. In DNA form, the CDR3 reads TGTGCCAGCAGTCCCGGGACAGGGAGTTACTACGAGCAGTACTTC. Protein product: CASSPGTGSYYEQYF.

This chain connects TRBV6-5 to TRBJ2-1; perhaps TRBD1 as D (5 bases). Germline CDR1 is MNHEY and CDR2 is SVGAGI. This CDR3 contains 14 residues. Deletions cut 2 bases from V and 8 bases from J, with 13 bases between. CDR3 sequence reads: CASSYEGVRDEQFF. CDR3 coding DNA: TGTGCCAGCAGTTACGAAGGGGTAAGGGATGAGCAGTTCTTC.

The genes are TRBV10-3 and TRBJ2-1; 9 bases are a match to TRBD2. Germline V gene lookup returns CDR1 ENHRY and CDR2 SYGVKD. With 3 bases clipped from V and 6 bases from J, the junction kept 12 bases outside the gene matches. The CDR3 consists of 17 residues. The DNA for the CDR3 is TGTGCCATCAGTGACCCCACAGCTAGCGGGAAGGTCAATGAGCAGTTCTTC. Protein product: CAISDPTASGKVNEQFF.

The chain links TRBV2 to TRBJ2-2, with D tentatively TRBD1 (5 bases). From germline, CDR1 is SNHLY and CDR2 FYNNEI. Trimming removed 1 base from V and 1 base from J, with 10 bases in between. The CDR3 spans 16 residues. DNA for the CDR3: TGTGCCAGCAGTGAAGAGACAGTGAAGAACACCGGGGAGCTGTTTTTT. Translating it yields CASSEETVKNTGELFF.

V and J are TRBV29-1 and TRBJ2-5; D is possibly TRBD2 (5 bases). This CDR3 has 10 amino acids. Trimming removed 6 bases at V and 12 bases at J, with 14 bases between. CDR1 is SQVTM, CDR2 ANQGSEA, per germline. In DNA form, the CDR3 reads TGCAGCGTGGAGACCCCCGGGGAGTACTTC. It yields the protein CSVETPGEYF.

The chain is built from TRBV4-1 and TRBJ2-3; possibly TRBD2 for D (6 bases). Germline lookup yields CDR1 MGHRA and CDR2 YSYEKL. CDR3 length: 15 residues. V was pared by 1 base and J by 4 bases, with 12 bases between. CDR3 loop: CASSQVMREADTQYF. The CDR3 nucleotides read TGCGCCAGCAGCCAAGTTATGAGGGAGGCAGATACGCAGTATTTT.

CDR3 sequence: CASSPTRNTEAFF. CDR3 DNA sequence: TGTGCCAGCTCACCGACAAGGAACACTGAAGCTTTCTTT. The chain joins TRBV18 to TRBJ1-1; unclear D gene. The CDR3 is 13 residues long. Germline V CDR1 and CDR2: KGHSH, LQKENI. Between the trimmed V and J ends, which lost 3 bases and 1 base, there was a span of 6 bases.

CDR3 residues: CATNDRARMNTEAFF. CDR3 nucleotide sequence: TGTGCCACCAACGACAGGGCGCGGATGAACACTGAAGCTTTCTTT. V usage is TRBV15 and J usage is TRBJ1-1; TRBD1 agrees at 7 bases. V lost 7 bases, J lost 0 bases, and 8 bases stayed unmatched. Per the germline V gene, CDR1 is LNHNV and CDR2 is YYDKDF (reference sequence). The CDR3 covers 15 residues.

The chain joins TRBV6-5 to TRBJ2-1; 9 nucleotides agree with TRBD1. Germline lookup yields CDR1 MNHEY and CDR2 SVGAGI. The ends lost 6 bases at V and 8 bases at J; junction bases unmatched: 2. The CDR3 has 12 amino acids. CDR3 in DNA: TGTGCCAGCAGAGACAGGGGGGATGAGCAGTTCTTC. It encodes CASRDRGDEQFF.

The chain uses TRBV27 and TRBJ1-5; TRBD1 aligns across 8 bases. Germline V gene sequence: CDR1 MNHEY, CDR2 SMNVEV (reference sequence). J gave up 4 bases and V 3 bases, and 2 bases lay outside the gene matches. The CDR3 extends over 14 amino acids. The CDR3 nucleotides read TGTGCCAGCAGTTTGCAGGGGGCAAATCAGCCCCAGCATTTT. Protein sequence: CASSLQGANQPQHF.

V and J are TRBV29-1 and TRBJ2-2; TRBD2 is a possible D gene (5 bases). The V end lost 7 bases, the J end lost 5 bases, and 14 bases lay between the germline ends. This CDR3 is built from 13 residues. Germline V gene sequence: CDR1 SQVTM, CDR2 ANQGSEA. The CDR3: CSGETSGTGELFF. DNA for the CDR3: TGCAGCGGGGAAACATCGGGGACCGGGGAGCTGTTTTTT.

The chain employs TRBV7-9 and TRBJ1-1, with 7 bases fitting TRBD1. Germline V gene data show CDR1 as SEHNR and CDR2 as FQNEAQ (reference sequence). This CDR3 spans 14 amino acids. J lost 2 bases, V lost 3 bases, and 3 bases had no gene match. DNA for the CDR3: TGTGCCAGCAGCTTGGGACAGATAAACACTGAAGCTTTCTTT. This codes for CASSLGQINTEAFF.

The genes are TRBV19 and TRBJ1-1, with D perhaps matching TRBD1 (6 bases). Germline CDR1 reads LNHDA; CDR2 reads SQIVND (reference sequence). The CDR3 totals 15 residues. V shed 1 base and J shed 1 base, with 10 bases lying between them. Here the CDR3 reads CASSIVGTQNTEAFF. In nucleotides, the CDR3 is TGTGCCAGTAGTATAGTAGGGACACAGAACACTGAAGCTTTCTTT.

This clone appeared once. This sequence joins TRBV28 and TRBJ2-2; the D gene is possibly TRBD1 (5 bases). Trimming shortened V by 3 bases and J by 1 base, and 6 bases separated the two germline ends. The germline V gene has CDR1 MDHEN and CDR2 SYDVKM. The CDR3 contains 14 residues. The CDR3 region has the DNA TGTGCCAGCAGTTTTCAGGGGAACACCGGGGAGCTGTTTTTT. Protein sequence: CASSFQGNTGELFF.